A single sample is the source of the 31 T cell receptor beta chains below, sequenced in a study of blood T cell repertoires in COVID-19. Data came from immunoSEQ multiplex PCR; TCRdb stores just in-frame clones and leaves some out. The sample holds more than 110,000 clones, roughly four fifths seen once. The specimen sequenced was peripheral blood. These receptors were taken from a woman in her fifties or sixties with acute or convalescent COVID-19.

The chain has TRBV4-1 and TRBJ2-5; 11 bases agree with TRBD2. CDR1 is MGHRA and CDR2 is YSYEKL in the germline V gene. The CDR3 runs 16 residues. Losses at the gene ends were 1 base for V and 2 bases for J; bases not matched to a gene: 3. CDR3 DNA: TGCGCCAGCAGCCAAGTGGGACTAGCGGCTCAAGAGACCCAGTACTTC. This encodes CASSQVGLAAQETQYF.

The chain links TRBV2 to TRBJ2-2; 9 bases are a match to TRBD1. J lost 3 bases, V lost 7 bases, and 12 bases had no gene match. CDR1 and CDR2 (germline): SNHLY, FYNNEI. The CDR3 is 17 residues long. This chain's CDR3 is CASNLPPGQGDTGELFF. DNA of the CDR3: TGTGCCAGCAATTTGCCCCCGGGACAGGGAGACACCGGGGAGCTGTTTTTT.

The V call is TRBV6-5, the J call TRBJ1-3, with a weak D call TRBD1 (5 bases). Trimming stripped 6 bases from V and 4 bases from J, with 10 bases between. The CDR3 spans 13 residues. Germline V lookup: CDR1 MNHEY, CDR2 SVGAGI. CDR3 coding DNA: TGTGCCAGCAGCCCCGGACAAGGAAACACCATATATTTT. It yields the protein CASSPGQGNTIYF.

The rearrangement joins TRBV6-2 or TRBV6-3 to TRBJ1-5; D not resolved. Germline V CDR1 and CDR2: MNHEY, SVGEGT. This CDR3 is 17 amino acids long. Trimming took 5 bases from V and 3 from J, leaving 20 bases between them. The CDR3 sequence: CASSLSPFPQVNQPQHF. As DNA, the CDR3 is TGTGCCAGCAGTCTAAGCCCTTTTCCCCAGGTCAATCAGCCCCAGCATTTT.

In DNA, the CDR3 is TGTGCCAGCAGCCAAGAATGGGGGCCGACCGGGGAGCTGTTTTTT. Its protein product is CASSQEWGPTGELFF. The chain carries TRBV4-2 and TRBJ2-2; possibly TRBD1 for D (6 bases). Germline V gene data show CDR1 as LGHNA and CDR2 as YNFKEQ. V lost 0 bases and J 5 bases, leaving 10 bases between the germline ends. This CDR3 has 15 residues.

The chain has TRBV28 and TRBJ1-6, with 8 bases aligning to TRBD1. The CDR3 sequence is 15 residues long. V lost 2 bases and J lost 5; bases outside the gene matches: 2. The germline gives CDR1 MDHEN, CDR2 SYDVKM. CDR3 in DNA: TGTGCCAGCAGTTTACAGGACAGGGATAATTCACCCCTCCACTTT. It codes for CASSLQDRDNSPLHF.

The chain links TRBV7-9 to TRBJ2-7, with 10 positions matching TRBD1. The germline gives CDR1 SEHNR, CDR2 FQNEAQ (reference sequence). The CDR3 is 16 residues long. V lost 5 bases, J lost 7 bases, and 14 bases stayed unmatched. CDR3 sequence: CASSPKGQGLVGEQYF. The DNA for the CDR3 is TGTGCCAGCAGCCCGAAGGGACAGGGGCTCGTAGGGGAGCAGTACTTC.

The rearrangement uses TRBV5-1 and TRBJ2-7; the match to TRBD2 covers 8 bases. Germline V CDR1 and CDR2: SGHRS, YFSETQ. CDR3 size: 15 residues. The J segment lost 3 bases and the V segment lost 0 bases, leaving 5 bases of the junction unmatched. The CDR3 protein is CASSLATGGIYEQYF. Here the CDR3 DNA reads TGCGCCAGCAGCTTGGCGACGGGAGGGATCTACGAGCAGTACTTC.

CDR3 amino acids: CASSAGGPVTDTQYF. The CDR3 nucleotides are TGTGCCAGCAGCGCGGGAGGGCCTGTCACAGATACGCAGTATTTT. This rearrangement joins TRBV9 to TRBJ2-3; 8 bases are a match to TRBD2. CDR1 is SGDLS, CDR2 YYNGEE, per germline. This CDR3 is built from 15 residues. The junction had 5 bases not matched to a gene; V was cut back by 3 bases and J by 2 bases.

The chain employs TRBV19 and TRBJ1-5; 7 bases line up with TRBD1. V dropped 1 base and J dropped 4; count of bases not matched to a gene: 7. This CDR3 spans 16 amino acids. From germline, CDR1 is LNHDA and CDR2 SQIVND (reference sequence). As DNA, the CDR3 is TGTGCCAGTAGTATAGGGGGGAGCAGGGGGAATCAGCCCCAGCATTTT. Its translation is CASSIGGSRGNQPQHF.

The V call is TRBV9, the J call TRBJ2-6, with TRBD1 matching over 12 bases. The CDR3 extends over 19 amino acids. The V gene end was trimmed by 3 bases and the J gene end by 4 bases; junction bases not matched to a gene: 11. Germline V gene data show CDR1 as SGDLS and CDR2 as YYNGEE. In nucleotides, the CDR3 is TGTGCCAGCAGCGGTAGGATGGGACAGGGGGCTTCAGGGGCCAACGTCCTGACTTTC. It encodes CASSGRMGQGASGANVLTF.

The chain recombines TRBV7-3 with TRBJ2-2; 10 bases are shared with TRBD2. This CDR3 has 17 amino acids. The J segment lost 2 bases and the V segment lost 0 bases, leaving 3 bases of the junction unmatched. Germline V gene data show CDR1 as SGHTA and CDR2 as FQGTGA. The CDR3 DNA is TGTGCCAGCAGCTTAACAACTAGCGGGGCAAACACCGGGGAGCTGTTTTTT. This encodes CASSLTTSGANTGELFF.

CDR3 sequence: CASSVRQGQGGSPLHF. The CDR3, as DNA: TGTGCCAGCAGCGTACGACAGGGACAGGGAGGTTCACCCCTCCACTTT. The chain has TRBV7-9 and TRBJ1-6, with 9 bases that match TRBD1. This CDR3 comprises 16 residues. V lost 5 bases to trimming and J lost 9 bases; unmatched junction nucleotides: 11. CDR1 is SEHNR and CDR2 is FQNEAQ in the germline V gene (reference sequence).

The rearrangement links TRBV6-5 to TRBJ2-7, with D maybe TRBD2 (6 bases). This CDR3 comprises 13 residues. V was trimmed by 6 bases and J by 3 bases, leaving 12 bases between them. Per germline, CDR1 MNHEY and CDR2 SVGAGI. DNA of the CDR3: TGTGCCAGCAGAACAACTAGCAGCTACGAGCAGTACTTC. This sequence encodes CASRTTSSYEQYF.

The J gene is TRBJ2-1, the V gene TRBV3-1 (or the pseudogene TRBV3-2); no clear D gene. The CDR3 length is 15 residues. In germline, CDR1 is LGHDT, CDR2 YNNKEL (reference sequence). V gave up 1 base and J gave up 3 bases, with 10 bases separating them. CDR3 loop: CASSQVLSFYNEQFF. CDR3 in DNA: TGTGCCAGCAGCCAAGTCCTTAGTTTCTACAATGAGCAGTTCTTC.

This clone is a singleton in its sample. The chain is built from TRBV28 and TRBJ1-4; TRBD1 aligns across 11 bases. Trimming cost V 5 bases and J 7 bases; bases outside gene matches: 6. CDR1 is MDHEN, CDR2 SYDVKM, per germline. The length of the CDR3 is 15 residues. Written as DNA, the CDR3 is TGTGCCAGCAGTATCCCGGGACAGGGGGGTGAAAAACTGTTTTTT. Amino acids: CASSIPGQGGEKLFF.

The genes are TRBV27 and TRBJ2-1, with 7 nucleotides matching TRBD2. CDR1 and CDR2 from the germline V gene are MNHEY and SMNVEV (reference sequence). This CDR3 is built from 14 residues. V dropped 5 bases and J dropped 2; count of bases not matched to a gene: 3. CDR3 sequence (DNA): TGTGCCAGCAGTCTTAGCGGGCCCTACAATGAGCAGTTCTTC. This gives the protein CASSLSGPYNEQFF.

The J gene is TRBJ2-3, the V gene TRBV11-3, with 13 bases lining up with TRBD2. This CDR3 comprises 16 residues. In germline, CDR1 is SGHNT, CDR2 YENEEA. After removal of 5 bases from V and 2 bases from J, the junction contained 4 bases not matched to a gene. The CDR3 nucleotides read TGTGCCAGCAGCCCTGGACTAGCGGGAGCCACAGATACGCAGTATTTT. This codes for CASSPGLAGATDTQYF.

This rearrangement joins TRBV12-3 or TRBV12-4 to TRBJ1-1, with 8 bases identical to TRBD1. With 8 bases clipped from V and 4 bases from J, the junction kept 3 bases outside the gene matches. CDR3 length: 12 residues. In DNA form, the CDR3 reads TGTGCCAGCCGGACAGGGCCCACTGAAGCTTTCTTT. Amino acid sequence: CASRTGPTEAFF.

The chain employs TRBV19 and TRBJ1-5; tentative D call: TRBD1 (6 bases). Germline CDR1 is LNHDA and CDR2 is SQIVND (reference sequence). Trimming took off 5 bases at V and 2 bases at J, with 19 bases between the two ends. This CDR3 region has 17 residues. The CDR3, as DNA: TGTGCCAGTAGTGACGCCCCGGTGGGGGCAGGCAATCAGCCCCAGCATTTT. This codes for CASSDAPVGAGNQPQHF.

The rearrangement links TRBV11-2 to TRBJ1-4; 8 positions agree with TRBD1. The V segment lost 5 bases and the J segment 4 bases; nucleotides outside the gene matches: 6. The CDR3 loop spans 15 amino acids. Germline lookup yields CDR1 SGHAT and CDR2 FQNNGV. CDR3: CASSPWDRFNEKLFF. CDR3 DNA sequence: TGTGCCAGCAGCCCGTGGGACAGGTTTAATGAAAAACTGTTTTTT. Full variable domain (rest looked up from reference TRBV11-2 and TRBJ1-4): EAGVAQSPRYKIIEKRQSVAFWCNPISGHATLYWYQQILGQGPKLLIQFQNNGVVDDSQLPKDRFSAERLKGVDSTLKIQPAKLEDSAVYLCASSPWDRFNEKLFFGSGTQLSVL.

The rearrangement uses TRBV11-2 and TRBJ2-1; D is unresolved. CDR1 SGHAT and CDR2 FQNNGV come from the germline V gene. V lost 4 bases, J lost 7 bases, and 14 bases lay in between. This CDR3 contains 14 residues. The CDR3 region has the DNA TGTGCCAGCAGCTCTACACTACTGAAGAATGAGCAGTTCTTC. This sequence encodes CASSSTLLKNEQFF.

J is TRBJ2-1 and V is TRBV6-5, with 13 bases lining up with TRBD2. Trimming cost V 4 bases and J 6 bases; bases outside gene matches: 3. The germline V gene has CDR1 MNHEY and CDR2 SVGAGI. CDR3 length: 15 residues. This CDR3 reads CASSWTSGRSNEQFF. CDR3 DNA sequence: TGTGCCAGCAGTTGGACTAGCGGGAGAAGCAATGAGCAGTTCTTC.

CDR3 DNA sequence: TGTGCCAGCAGTCCGCTATCCGACACAGATACGCAGTATTTT. It is translated as CASSPLSDTDTQYF. The gene calls are TRBV28 and TRBJ2-3; D call uncertain. The germline V gene has CDR1 MDHEN and CDR2 SYDVKM. This CDR3 is 14 amino acids long. The V gene lost 5 bases and the J gene lost 2 bases, with 11 bases spanning the gap. Complete variable domain (other parts from reference TRBV28 and TRBJ2-3): DVKVTQSSRYLVKRTGEKVFLECVQDMDHENMFWYRQDPGLGLRLIYFSYDVKMKEKGDIPEGYSVSREKKERFSLILESASTNQTSMYLCASSPLSDTDTQYFGPGTRLTVL.

The chain couples TRBV2 to TRBJ1-5; TRBD1 aligns across 9 bases. Germline loops: CDR1 SNHLY, CDR2 FYNNEI. J gave up 9 bases and V 7 bases, and 7 bases lay outside the gene matches. The CDR3 is made up of 13 amino acids. This chain's CDR3 is CASKVGTGSPQHF. As DNA, the CDR3 is TGTGCCAGCAAGGTTGGGACAGGGTCGCCCCAGCATTTT.

This clone was counted only a few times. The chain recombines TRBV6-5 with TRBJ1-1; 10 bases match TRBD1. Trimming cost V 6 bases and J 7 bases; bases outside gene matches: 5. This CDR3 has 13 amino acids. Germline V lookup: CDR1 MNHEY, CDR2 SVGAGI. Here the CDR3 reads CASSLDRGNEAFF. DNA of the CDR3: TGTGCCAGCAGCCTGGACAGGGGGAATGAAGCTTTCTTT.

The CDR3 nucleotides are TGTGCCAGCAGTGATCAGGGGTTGGTCTATGGCTACACCTTC. This sequence encodes CASSDQGLVYGYTF. This chain connects TRBV25-1 to TRBJ1-2; TRBD1 might be the D (6 bases). The CDR3 has 14 residues. Per the germline V gene, CDR1 is MGHDK and CDR2 is SYGVNS. V was shortened by 3 bases and J by 4 bases, with 12 bases between the two germline ends.

In its sample, this clone was seen once. V is TRBV18 and J is TRBJ2-7; 9 nucleotides agree with TRBD2. The CDR3 extends over 16 amino acids. The germline V gene has CDR1 KGHSH and CDR2 LQKENI. Losses at the gene ends were 0 bases for V and 4 bases for J; bases not matched to a gene: 7. Written as DNA, the CDR3 is TGTGCCAGCTCACCACCGTCGGGACTAGCCTCATACGAGCAGTACTTC. Amino acids: CASSPPSGLASYEQYF. Looking up the rest from reference TRBV18 and TRBJ2-7 gives the full variable domain: NAGVMQNPRHLVRRRGQEARLRCSPMKGHSHVYWYRQLPEEGLKFMVYLQKENIIDESGMPKERFSAEFPKEGPSILRIQQVVRGDSAAYFCASSPPSGLASYEQYFGPGTRLTVT.

The rearrangement joins TRBV7-3 to TRBJ1-1; D not resolved. Trimming pared 2 bases from V and 0 bases from J, leaving 10 bases between. Per the germline V gene, CDR1 is SGHTA and CDR2 is FQGTGA. This CDR3 has 15 amino acids. As DNA, the CDR3 is TGTGCCAGCAGCTTACATCCTGGCATGAACACTGAAGCTTTCTTT. It translates to CASSLHPGMNTEAFF.

The chain has TRBV10-2 and TRBJ2-4, with 7 bases lining up with TRBD1. CDR1 is WSHSY and CDR2 is SAAADI in the germline V gene. The CDR3 has 16 residues. V trimming: 6 bases; J trimming: 2 bases; junction bases outside the gene matches: 10. CDR3 DNA sequence: TGCGCCAGCAGGCCACAGGGGATTCTATCCAAAAACATTCAGTACTTC. This codes for CASRPQGILSKNIQYF.

This rearrangement joins TRBV7-8 to TRBJ1-3, with 8 bases identical to TRBD1. Unmatched junction bases numbered 12, after V lost 1 base and J lost 7 bases. CDR3 length: 17 residues. The germline gives CDR1 SGHVS, CDR2 FQNEAQ. The CDR3 DNA sequence: TGTGCCAGCAGCTTAGATCGTCAGGGGGCGGCCGGGAACACCATATATTTT. Protein sequence: CASSLDRQGAAGNTIYF.